These T cell receptor beta chains were read from a single sample in a study of shared clonotypes between healthy human individuals. The repertoire was sequenced with immunoSEQ multiplex PCR; TCRdb's copy has only in-frame clones and lacks some. The sample shows some 2,400,000 clones, approximately 96% of them seen only once. Specimen: naive CD4+ T cells sorted from blood. The receptors here all came from a man aged 18 to 29 in good health. The CDR3 runs from the conserved cysteine through the conserved F or W. The D gene is left open where the match is weak. The size entry is marked missing in some rows and otherwise reads once, few, many or a size class.

>NA|TRBJ1-3|TRBV2|NA
CASSLDMFSGNTIYF
TGTGCCAGCAGCCTGGACATGTTCTCTGGAAACACCATATATTTT
>NA|TRBJ1-4|TRBV18|NA
CASSPGHPTNEKLFF
TGTGCCAGCTCACCGGGACACCCAACTAATGAAAAACTGTTTTTT
>NA|TRBJ1-3|TRBV28|NA
CASSPGGGGNTIYF
TGTGCCAGCAGTCCCGGCGGGGGAGGAAACACCATATATTTT
>NA|TRBJ2-4|TRBV4-1|NA
CASSQGLALEKLAKNIQYF
TGCGCCAGCAGCCAAGGGCTAGCCCTAGAAAAATTAGCCAAAAACATTCAGTACTTC
>NA|TRBJ1-6|TRBV19|NA
CASMQGNSPLHF
TGTGCCAGTATGCAGGGGAATTCACCCCTCCACTTT
>NA|TRBJ2-3|TRBV7-9|TRBD2
CASSLTSGSATDTQYF
TGTGCCAGCAGCCTGACTAGCGGGAGTGCAACAGATACGCAGTATTTT
>NA|TRBJ1-2|TRBV18|TRBD1
CASSQDRGYYGYTF
TGTGCCAGCTCACAAGACAGGGGGTACTATGGCTACACCTTC
>NA|TRBJ2-1|TRBV9|TRBD2
CASGLAGGGNEQFF
TGTGCCAGCGGATTAGCGGGGGGCGGGAATGAGCAGTTCTTC
>NA|TRBJ2-2|TRBV18|TRBD1
CASSQSGTGRGGELFF
TGTGCCAGCTCACAATCCGGGACAGGGCGCGGCGGGGAGCTGTTTTTT
>NA|TRBJ2-5|TRBV2|NA
CASSENRQETQYF
TGTGCCAGCAGTGAGAACAGACAAGAGACCCAGTACTTC
>once|TRBJ2-1|TRBV9|TRBD2
CASSANSGGPDEQFF
TGTGCCAGCAGCGCAAATAGCGGGGGGCCGGATGAGCAGTTCTTC
>few|TRBJ1-6|TRBV11-3|TRBD1
CASSLSPQGAGPLHF
TGTGCCAGCAGCTTAAGTCCCCAGGGGGCTGGACCCCTCCACTTT
>NA|TRBJ1-2|TRBV18|NA
CASSPGQGGGYTF
TGTGCCAGCTCACCGGGGCAGGGCGGTGGCTACACCTTC
>NA|TRBJ1-6|TRBV7-2|NA
CASSLELGLKPLHF
TGTGCCAGCAGCTTAGAGTTGGGGCTAAAACCCCTCCACTTT
>NA|TRBJ1-1|TRBV7-2|NA
CASSFHPGGAGTEAFF
TGTGCCAGCAGCTTTCACCCCGGGGGCGCAGGCACTGAAGCTTTCTTT
>NA|TRBJ2-6|TRBV19|NA
CASRLKGRLSGANVLTF
TGTGCCAGTAGATTGAAGGGGCGGCTTTCTGGGGCCAACGTCCTGACTTTC
>NA|TRBJ1-2|TRBV5-5|NA
CASSLWTANYGYTF
TGTGCCAGCAGCTTGTGGACAGCTAACTATGGCTACACCTTC
>NA|TRBJ1-1|TRBV7-9|NA
CASRRVGTNTEAFF
TGTGCCAGCAGGCGCGTGGGGACGAACACTGAAGCTTTCTTT
>NA|TRBJ2-7|TRBV29-1|NA
CSVVGGNEQYF
TGCAGCGTTGTTGGTGGGAACGAGCAGTACTTC
>NA|TRBJ2-5|TRBV4-1|TRBD1
CASSQEKGQTVQETQYF
TGCGCCAGCAGCCAAGAGAAGGGACAGACTGTACAAGAGACCCAGTACTTC
>NA|TRBJ1-5|TRBV30|TRBD1
CAWGTASSNQPQHF
TGTGCCTGGGGGACAGCATCTAGCAATCAGCCCCAGCATTTT
>NA|TRBJ2-2|TRBV6-1|TRBD1
CASSEGRGHVTGELFF
TGTGCCAGCAGTGAAGGCAGGGGGCACGTCACCGGGGAGCTGTTTTTT
>NA|TRBJ2-7|TRBV5-4|TRBD2
CASSFSGNSYEQYF
TGTGCCAGCAGCTTTAGCGGGAACTCCTACGAGCAGTACTTC
>once|TRBJ2-1|TRBV5-1|TRBD2
CASSLARGSSYNEQFF
TGCGCCAGCAGCTTGGCTCGCGGGAGTTCCTACAATGAGCAGTTCTTC
>once|TRBJ1-6|TRBV29-1|NA
CSAQGLPNSPLHF
TGCAGCGCACAGGGACTACCAAATTCACCCCTCCACTTT
>NA|TRBJ2-3|TRBV4-2|TRBD2
CASSQSPSGGGTDTQYF
TGTGCCAGCAGCCAATCACCCAGCGGGGGGGGCACAGATACGCAGTATTTT
>few|TRBJ1-1|TRBV14|NA
CASSRSPGGGSNTEAFF
TGTGCCAGCAGCCGCTCCCCGGGCGGAGGGTCGAACACTGAAGCTTTCTTT
>once|TRBJ1-6|TRBV2|NA
CASTGDNSPLHF
TGTGCCAGCACCGGAGATAATTCACCCCTCCACTTT
>NA|TRBJ2-3|TRBV6-1|NA
CASRVTSTDTQYF
TGTGCCAGCAGGGTCACAAGCACAGATACGCAGTATTTT
>NA|TRBJ2-3|TRBV5-1|TRBD2
CASRVVAGATDTQYF
TGCGCCAGCCGGGTGGTAGCGGGTGCCACAGATACGCAGTATTTT
>NA|TRBJ2-7|TRBV10-2|NA
CASSPGGLVNEQYF
TGCGCCAGCTCCCCCGGGGGCCTCGTGAACGAGCAGTACTTC
>once|TRBJ2-7|TRBV18|NA
CASSISLTYEQYF
TGTGCCAGCTCAATCAGCCTTACCTACGAGCAGTACTTC
>NA|TRBJ2-3|TRBV7-2|TRBD2
CASSLWSGLAGGTDTQYF
TGTGCCAGCAGCTTATGGTCGGGACTAGCGGGGGGGACAGATACGCAGTATTTT
>NA|TRBJ2-7|TRBV5-1|TRBD2
CASSKTSGVPLYEQYF
TGCGCCAGCAGCAAGACTAGCGGAGTTCCCCTGTACGAGCAGTACTTC
>NA|TRBJ2-1|TRBV5-1|TRBD1
CASSTPTGGYNEQFF
TGCGCCAGCAGCACACCGACAGGGGGTTACAATGAGCAGTTCTTC
>NA|TRBJ2-1|TRBV5-8|NA
CASSLGSAYSYNEQFF
TGTGCCAGCAGCTTGGGTAGCGCTTACTCCTACAATGAGCAGTTCTTC
>NA|TRBJ2-3|TRBV5-4|TRBD2
CASSTGTRGDTDTQYF
TGTGCCAGCAGCACAGGGACTAGGGGCGACACAGATACGCAGTATTTT
>NA|TRBJ2-2|TRBV9|NA
CASSVATVTEGNTGELFF
TGTGCCAGCAGCGTAGCTACGGTAACAGAGGGGAACACCGGGGAGCTGTTTTTT
>NA|TRBJ2-7|TRBV5-1|TRBD1
CASSLGGTGRYEQYF
TGCGCCAGCAGCTTGGGAGGGACAGGACGCTACGAGCAGTACTTC
>NA|TRBJ1-4|TRBV7-2|NA
CASSRQANEKLFF
TGTGCCAGCAGCAGGCAGGCTAATGAAAAACTGTTTTTT
>NA|TRBJ1-1|TRBV7-2|NA
CASSPNGELNTEAFF
TGTGCCAGCAGCCCGAACGGGGAGCTGAACACTGAAGCTTTCTTT
>NA|TRBJ2-4|TRBV10-3|NA
CAISARNPGGIAKNIQYF
TGTGCCATCAGTGCTCGTAACCCTGGGGGTATAGCCAAAAACATTCAGTACTTC
>NA|TRBJ1-1|TRBV7-2|TRBD1
CASSSQGQGFQAFF
TGTGCCAGCAGCTCCCAGGGACAGGGGTTCCAAGCTTTCTTT
>NA|TRBJ1-1|TRBV5-1|NA
CASSLATENTEAFF
TGCGCCAGCAGCTTGGCGACAGAGAACACTGAAGCTTTCTTT
>NA|TRBJ2-5|TRBV27|NA
CASSLGGQVGKTQYF
TGTGCCAGCAGTTTAGGGGGCCAGGTTGGAAAGACCCAGTACTTC